These T cell receptor beta chains were read from a single sample in a study of PD-1 blockade in mismatch repair-deficient tumors. The method was immunoSEQ multiplex PCR; TCRdb's version includes in-frame clones alone and lacks a portion of them. This sample yields 15,000 or so clones, of which over 75% are seen a single time; 1.6% belongs to the top ten. This material consisted of PBMCs, taken roughly 23 weeks after starting pembrolizumab. These receptors all stem from an adult with mismatch repair-deficient cancer. Each CDR3 is given with its conserved first and last residue. D genes are given only for firm matches. The size entry is marked missing in some rows and otherwise reads once, few, many or a size class.

. TRBD1 TRBJ1-5 TRBV6-6 CASTLTGDNQPQHF TGTGCCAGCACCTTGACAGGGGACAATCAGCCCCAGCATTTT
. TRBD2 TRBJ2-1 TRBV28 CASSLTGTSGPNEQFF TGTGCCAGCAGTTTAACGGGGACTAGCGGACCGAATGAGCAGTTCTTC
. . TRBJ1-5 TRBV28 CATSTGVGSNQPQHF TGTGCCACCTCGACGGGGGTCGGGAGCAATCAGCCCCAGCATTTT
few . TRBJ1-2 TRBV27 CASSKPGDSYGYTF TGTGCCAGCAGTAAGCCAGGGGATTCCTATGGCTACACCTTC
few TRBD1 TRBJ2-5 TRBV5-1 CASSLPAGQGAGRGGGQETQYF TGCGCCAGCAGCTTGCCCGCGGGACAGGGGGCCGGCCGTGGGGGTGGGCAAGAGACCCAGTACTTC
. . TRBJ1-1 TRBV7-9 CASRFKVARENTEAFF TGTGCCAGCAGATTTAAGGTAGCCAGGGAGAACACTGAAGCTTTCTTT
few TRBD1 TRBJ2-7 TRBV6-5 CASSYSRQGRAEQYF TGTGCCAGCAGTTACTCGAGACAGGGAAGAGCCGAGCAGTACTTC
few . TRBJ2-3 TRBV18 CASSLGREDTQYF TGTGCCAGCTCACTTGGACGGGAAGATACGCAGTATTTT
. . TRBJ2-1 TRBV25-1 CASSEVAVLRGEQFF TGTGCCAGCAGTGAGGTGGCGGTCCTGCGTGGTGAGCAGTTCTTC
. . TRBJ1-4 TRBV5-1 CASSSKTATNEKLFF TGCGCCAGCAGCTCGAAGACAGCGACTAATGAAAAACTGTTTTTT
. TRBD2 TRBJ2-3 TRBV11-3 CASSLPGTSKGTDTQYF TGTGCCAGCAGCTTGCCCGGGACTAGCAAGGGCACAGATACGCAGTATTTT
. TRBD2 TRBJ2-7 TRBV9 CASSVEGLATYEQYF TGTGCCAGCAGCGTAGAGGGACTAGCGACCTACGAGCAGTACTTC